This T cell receptor (beta chain) is from a study of glioma-infiltrating T cells. At the level of the study: Glioblastomas were WHO grade IV, sampled at first diagnosis; low-grade were grade II.

The germline CDR1 and CDR2 sequences are DFQATT and SNEGSKA (reference sequence). This CDR3 contains 14 residues. Trimming removed 5 bases at V and 6 bases at J, with 17 bases between. The iRepertoire nested amplicon-rescue multiplex PCR amplified TCR alpha and beta CDR3s from RNA. MiXCR was run by TCRdb on the multiplex PCR reads, yielding one entry per CDR3 protein. The table includes about 400,000 distinct CDR3 sequences, 41% detected once. This clonotype was sampled from a human donor with low-grade glioma or glioblastoma, undergoing nonglioma brain surgery, or in good health (not recorded which). The V gene is TRBV20-1, the J gene TRBJ2-1; D tentatively reads TRBD1 or TRBD2 (5 bases each). Sequences were obtained from glioma tissue, nonneoplastic brain tissue, or PBMCs (not recorded which). CDR3 sequence reads: CSALGPPRGNEQFF. CDR3 in DNA: TGCAGTGCTTTGGGACCACCCCGAGGCAATGAGCAGTTCTTC.